This T cell receptor beta chain was identified in a study of PD-L1 blockade in urothelial cancer. Study information: Blood drawn 3 weeks (second dose) and 6 weeks after treatment start was analyzed.

With V trimmed by 6 bases and J by 8 bases, 9 bases remained unmatched. The germline CDR1 and CDR2 sequences are LNHNV and YYDKDF (reference sequence). CDR3 length: 14 amino acids. The time point is: pretreatment peripheral blood. Data came from immunoSEQ multiplex PCR; TCRdb stores just in-frame clones and leaves some out. The table shows roughly 90,000 clones, with about 89% occurring only once. The chain couples TRBV15 to TRBJ1-4, with 7 bases aligning to TRBD1. The receptor was isolated from a woman older than 75 with urothelial cancer. The starting material was PBMCs, obtained around atezolizumab (anti-PD-L1) treatment. The CDR3: CATRKKRDSEKLFF. The CDR3 nucleotides are TGTGCCACCAGGAAAAAAAGGGACAGCGAAAAACTGTTTTTT. The full variable domain, in which reference TRBV15 and TRBJ1-4 provide the parts outside the CDR3, is DAMVIQNPRYQVTQFGKPVTLSCSQTLNHNVMYWYQQKSSQAPKLLFHYYDKDFNNEADTPDNFQSRRPNTSFCFLDIRSPGLGDTAMYLCATRKKRDSEKLFFGSGTQLSVL.